Below are 19 T cell receptor beta chains sequenced from a single sample in a study of OX40 agonist ivuxolimab in advanced cancers. Sequencing was performed with immunoSEQ multiplex PCR; in TCRdb, only in-frame clones are kept and a portion is missing. This table has more than 35,000 clones, around 89% appearing once. Sequencing was performed on CD4+ or CD8+ T cells sorted from blood, taken in a trial of the OX40 agonist ivuxolimab. Every receptor here comes from an adult with an advanced solid tumor such as melanoma, head and neck, liver or kidney cancer.

As for this clone: The sample carries other DNA sequences with the same CDR3. This chain links TRBV5-6 with TRBJ2-3; D is undetermined. The V end lost 0 bases, the J end lost 1 base, and 6 bases lay between the germline ends. Germline-derived CDR1 and CDR2 are SGHDT and YYEEEE. This CDR3 region has 14 residues. CDR3 protein: CASSLGLGTDTQYF. The CDR3, as DNA: TGTGCCAGCAGCTTGGGGTTGGGCACAGATACGCAGTATTTT.

This chain uses TRBV6-5 with TRBJ2-7; TRBD2 agrees at 7 bases. The CDR3 spans 15 residues. Germline trimming cut 2 bases from V and 0 bases from J; bases unmatched to any gene: 4. CDR1 and CDR2 (germline): MNHEY, SVGAGI. The CDR3 is CASSYDERGSYEQYF. In DNA form, the CDR3 reads TGTGCCAGCAGTTACGATGAGCGGGGCTCCTACGAGCAGTACTTC.

The chain carries TRBV6-6 and TRBJ2-7; D is perhaps TRBD1 (5 bases). V shed 0 bases and J shed 4 bases, with 10 bases lying between them. Germline values: CDR1 MNHNY, CDR2 SVGAGI (reference sequence). The CDR3 runs to 14 residues. The CDR3 DNA is TGTGCCAGCAGTTACTCGCACAGGATTTACGAGCAGTACTTC. This gives the protein CASSYSHRIYEQYF.

The chain joins TRBV2 to TRBJ2-3; 8 bases match TRBD2. The germline V gene has CDR1 SNHLY and CDR2 FYNNEI. The CDR3 loop spans 16 amino acids. J was trimmed by 3 bases and V by 6 bases; bases with no gene match: 11. The chain's CDR3 is CASRDGTSGFTDTQYF. The CDR3 nucleotides are TGTGCCAGCAGGGATGGGACTAGTGGGTTTACAGATACGCAGTATTTT.

As DNA, the CDR3 is TGTGCCAGCAGCCTGGACAGGGTCGGTTTGGGCACCGGGGAGCTGTTTTTT. Translated: CASSLDRVGLGTGELFF. The genes are TRBV25-1 and TRBJ2-2; 8 nucleotides line up with TRBD1. The CDR3 covers 17 residues. The junction had 13 bases not matched to a gene; V was cut back by 6 bases and J by 4 bases. Germline lookup yields CDR1 MGHDK and CDR2 SYGVNS.

DNA for the CDR3: TGTGCCAGCAGCTTGGGGGCCTACCCCGACGGCTACACCTTC. Amino acid sequence: CASSLGAYPDGYTF. The V gene is TRBV5-6, the J gene TRBJ1-2; D gene unclear. The CDR3 consists of 14 residues. V was clipped by 0 bases and J by 8 bases, with 14 bases between them. Looked up from germline, CDR1 is SGHDT and CDR2 is YYEEEE.

This chain uses TRBV15 with TRBJ1-5; TRBD1 matches at 7 bases. The CDR3 is 15 residues long. Germline trimming cut 3 bases from V and 3 bases from J; bases unmatched to any gene: 5. Germline CDR1 reads LNHNV; CDR2 reads YYDKDF (reference sequence). CDR3 nucleotides: TGTGCCACCAGCAGGGGGGGGACAGACAATCAGCCCCAGCATTTT. Translated, it gives CATSRGGTDNQPQHF.

This clone showed up just once. This chain uses TRBV5-1 with TRBJ2-5, with D perhaps assigned TRBD1 or TRBD2 (5 bases each). CDR3 length: 15 residues. The V and J ends lost 1 base and 6 bases respectively, with 16 bases between them. The germline V gene encodes CDR1 SGHRS and CDR2 YFSETQ. CDR3 sequence reads: CASSLRDRGPQTQYF. The CDR3 DNA sequence: TGCGCCAGCAGCTTGCGGGACCGAGGCCCGCAGACCCAGTACTTC.

The chain is built from TRBV5-4 and TRBJ2-1, with TRBD2 matching over 8 bases. The junction had 4 bases not matched to a gene; V was cut back by 0 bases and J by 5 bases. The V gene's germline CDR1 is SGHNT and CDR2 YYREEE (reference sequence). CDR3 length: 15 amino acids. In DNA, the CDR3 is TGTGCCAGCAGCTTGGCAGCGGGGGCCCACAATGAGCAGTTCTTC. This sequence encodes CASSLAAGAHNEQFF.

This chain links TRBV5-1 with TRBJ2-2; the D gene is possibly TRBD2 (5 bases). Germline CDR1 is SGHRS and CDR2 is YFSETQ. The CDR3 consists of 14 residues. Between the trimmed V and J ends, which lost 0 bases and 5 bases, there was a span of 8 bases. The CDR3 DNA reads TGCGCCAGCAGCTTGGAACCGGGGACCGGGGAGCTGTTTTTT. Its protein is CASSLEPGTGELFF.

The chain links TRBV19 to TRBJ2-6, with D maybe TRBD2 (6 bases). The CDR3 loop spans 16 amino acids. Germline V lookup: CDR1 LNHDA, CDR2 SQIVND (reference sequence). V shed 7 bases and J shed 1 base, with 14 bases lying between them. Here the CDR3 reads CASNPGLFSGANVLTF. The DNA for the CDR3 is TGTGCCAGTAATCCGGGACTCTTTTCTGGGGCCAACGTCCTGACTTTC.

CDR3 in DNA: TGCGCCAGCAGCCCTGACGTGAGCAACCCATCACCCCTCCACTTT. Translation: CASSPDVSNPSPLHF. The gene calls are TRBV5-1 and TRBJ1-6; the D is unclear. Per germline, CDR1 SGHRS and CDR2 YFSETQ. The germline V and J ends were trimmed by 4 bases and 10 bases, with 18 bases remaining between them. The CDR3 is made up of 15 amino acids.

V is TRBV2 and J is TRBJ1-1, with D perhaps TRBD1 (6 bases). This CDR3 has 14 amino acids. Trimming removed 7 bases from V and 1 base from J, with 13 bases in between. Germline-derived CDR1 and CDR2 are SNHLY and FYNNEI. CDR3 region: CASKTGAGNTEAFF. The CDR3 bases are TGTGCCAGCAAGACGGGGGCCGGGAACACTGAAGCTTTCTTT. The complete variable domain, with remaining parts taken from reference TRBV2 and TRBJ1-1, reads EPEVTQTPSHQVTQMGQEVILRCVPISNHLYFYWYRQILGQKVEFLVSFYNNEISEKSEIFDDQFSVERPDGSNFTLKIRSTKLEDSAMYFCASKTGAGNTEAFFGQGTRLTVV.

This sequence joins TRBV4-1 and TRBJ2-5, with D perhaps matching TRBD1 or TRBD2 (5 bases each). Deletions cut 0 bases from V and 2 bases from J, with 13 bases between. Germline-derived CDR1 and CDR2 are MGHRA and YSYEKL. This CDR3 contains 16 residues. The DNA for the CDR3 is TGCGCCAGCAGCCAAGAGGGGGTTCTGATACAAGAGACCCAGTACTTC. As protein: CASSQEGVLIQETQYF.

The rearrangement uses TRBV6-1 and TRBJ1-5, with TRBD1 matching over 7 bases. This CDR3 spans 14 amino acids. With V trimmed by 5 bases and J by 3 bases, 4 bases remained unmatched. Germline CDR1 reads MNHNS; CDR2 reads SASEGT. In nucleotides, the CDR3 is TGTGCCAGCAGTAGACAGGGAAACAATCAGCCCCAGCATTTT. This gives the protein CASSRQGNNQPQHF.

The V gene is TRBV18, the J gene TRBJ2-3; TRBD2 aligns across 13 bases. This CDR3 spans 18 amino acids. CDR1 and CDR2 from the germline V gene are KGHSH and LQKENI. Trimming took 2 bases from V and 0 from J; bases not matched to a gene: 5. The CDR3 coding sequence is TGTGCCAGCTCACCATCGATGGGACTAGCGGGAAGCACAGATACGCAGTATTTT. Translating it yields CASSPSMGLAGSTDTQYF. Combining the CDR3 with reference TRBV18 and TRBJ2-3 gives the whole variable domain NAGVMQNPRHLVRRRGQEARLRCSPMKGHSHVYWYRQLPEEGLKFMVYLQKENIIDESGMPKERFSAEFPKEGPSILRIQQVVRGDSAAYFCASSPSMGLAGSTDTQYFGPGTRLTVL.

The rearrangement uses TRBV5-1 and TRBJ2-5, with TRBD1 identical over 7 bases. With V trimmed by 1 base and J by 3 bases, 9 bases remained unmatched. CDR1 is SGHRS, CDR2 YFSETQ, per germline. This CDR3 is 16 amino acids long. The CDR3 region has the DNA TGCGCCAGCAGCTTGACGGGTGGCAGGGGGAAAGAGACCCAGTACTTC. Amino acids: CASSLTGGRGKETQYF.

J is TRBJ1-1 and V is TRBV5-1, with D possibly matching TRBD1 (6 bases). Germline V gene data show CDR1 as SGHRS and CDR2 as YFSETQ. The CDR3 loop spans 17 amino acids. V was clipped by 6 bases and J by 1 base, with 22 bases between them. The CDR3 sequence: CASNWGQGVLGNTEAFF. The CDR3 nucleotides read TGCGCCAGCAACTGGGGACAAGGGGTCCTGGGGAACACTGAAGCTTTCTTT.

The V call is TRBV25-1, the J call TRBJ2-3; D tentatively fits TRBD1 or TRBD2 (6 bases each). V was cut by 5 bases and J by 7 bases, with 13 bases left in between. CDR1 and CDR2 from the germline V gene are MGHDK and SYGVNS. There are 13 residues in the CDR3. The DNA for the CDR3 is TGTGCCAGCAGTAGTCAAGGGGGGAATACGCAGTATTTT. Encoded protein: CASSSQGGNTQYF. Full variable domain (outside the CDR3, taken from reference TRBV25-1 and TRBJ2-3): EADIYQTPRYLVIGTGKKITLECSQTMGHDKMYWYQQDPGMELHLIHYSYGVNSTEKGDLSSESTVSRIRTEHFPLTLESARPSHTSQYLCASSSQGGNTQYFGPGTRLTVL.